These 4 T cell receptor beta chains came from one sample sequenced in a study of blood T cell repertoires in COVID-19. The table came from immunoSEQ multiplex PCR; TCRdb's copy has only in-frame clones and leaves some out. This table has some 90,000 clones, around 67% appearing once. The source material was peripheral blood. These receptors were collected from a woman aged 60-70 years in a cohort sampled during active or convalescent COVID-19.

The J gene is TRBJ1-4, the V gene TRBV7-2; TRBD1 matches 8 bases. CDR1 and CDR2 (germline): SGHTA, FQGNSA. This CDR3 is built from 15 residues. V was pared by 1 base and J by 7 bases, with 5 bases of the junction left unmatched. CDR3 amino acids: CASSLVGTGGEKLFF. CDR3 nucleotides: TGTGCCAGCAGCTTAGTCGGAACAGGGGGTGAAAAACTGTTTTTT.

The chain has TRBV11-2 and TRBJ2-7; 10 nucleotides match TRBD2. After removal of 5 bases from V and 6 bases from J, the junction contained 13 bases not matched to a gene. There are 16 residues in the CDR3. The V gene's germline CDR1 is SGHAT and CDR2 FQNNGV. The CDR3 DNA follows: TGTGCCAGCAGCGCCCTCAGCGGGGGGGCCCTAGGCGAGCAGTACTTC. Amino acids: CASSALSGGALGEQYF.

The V gene is TRBV6-4, the J gene TRBJ1-3, with TRBD1 matching 7 bases. Germline assignment: CDR1 MRHNA and CDR2 SNTAGT. The CDR3 spans 19 residues. After removal of 3 bases from V and 0 bases from J, the junction contained 14 bases not matched to a gene. The DNA for the CDR3 is TGTGCCAGCAGTGAGGGACAGAGAAGAGCTAACTCCTCTGGAAACACCATATATTTT. Protein: CASSEGQRRANSSGNTIYF.

CDR3 protein: CASSRGHSTDEQYF. In nucleotides, the CDR3 is TGTGCCAGCTCACGGGGACACTCTACGGACGAGCAGTACTTC. This sequence joins TRBV18 and TRBJ2-7, with TRBD1 as a possible D gene (6 bases). The CDR3 runs to 14 residues. Trimming removed 4 bases from V and 5 bases from J, with 15 bases in between. Germline V CDR1 and CDR2: KGHSH, LQKENI.